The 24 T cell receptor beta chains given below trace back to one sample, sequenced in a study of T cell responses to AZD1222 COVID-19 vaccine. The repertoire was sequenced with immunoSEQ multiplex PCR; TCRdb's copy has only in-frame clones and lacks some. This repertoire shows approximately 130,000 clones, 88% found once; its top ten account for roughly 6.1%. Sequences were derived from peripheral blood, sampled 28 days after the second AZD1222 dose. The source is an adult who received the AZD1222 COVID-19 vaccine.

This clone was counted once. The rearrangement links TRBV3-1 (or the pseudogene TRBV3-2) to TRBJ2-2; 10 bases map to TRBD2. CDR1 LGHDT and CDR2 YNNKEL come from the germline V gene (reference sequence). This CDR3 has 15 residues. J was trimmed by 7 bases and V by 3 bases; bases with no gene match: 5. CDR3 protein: CASSQSASGSGELFF. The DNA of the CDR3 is TGTGCCAGCAGCCAGTCGGCTAGCGGGAGCGGGGAGCTGTTTTTT.

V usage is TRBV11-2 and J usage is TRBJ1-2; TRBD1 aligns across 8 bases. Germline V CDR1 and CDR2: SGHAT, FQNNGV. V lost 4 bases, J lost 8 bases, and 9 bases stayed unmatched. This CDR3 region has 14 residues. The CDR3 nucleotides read TGTGCCAGCAGCTCCCAGGGGACAGGCGCGGGCTACACCTTC. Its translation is CASSSQGTGAGYTF.

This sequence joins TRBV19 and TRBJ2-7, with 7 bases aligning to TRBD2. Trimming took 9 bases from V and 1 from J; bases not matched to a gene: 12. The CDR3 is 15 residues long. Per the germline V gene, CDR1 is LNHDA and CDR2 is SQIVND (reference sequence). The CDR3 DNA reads TGTGCCAGCCGCCCGAGGGTCGGGGGGTCCTACGAGCAGTACTTC. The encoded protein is CASRPRVGGSYEQYF.

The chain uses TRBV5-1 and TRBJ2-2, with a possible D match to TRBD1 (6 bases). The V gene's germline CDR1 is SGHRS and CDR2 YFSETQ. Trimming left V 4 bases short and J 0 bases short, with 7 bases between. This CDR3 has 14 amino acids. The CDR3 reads CASSRQANTGELFF. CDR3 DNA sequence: TGCGCCAGCAGCCGACAGGCGAACACCGGGGAGCTGTTTTTT.

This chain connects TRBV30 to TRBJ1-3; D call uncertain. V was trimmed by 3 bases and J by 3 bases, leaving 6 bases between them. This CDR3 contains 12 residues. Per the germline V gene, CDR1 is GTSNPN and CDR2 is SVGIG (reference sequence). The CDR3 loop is CAWRESGNTIYF. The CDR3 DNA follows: TGTGCCTGGAGGGAAAGTGGAAACACCATATATTTT.

The CDR3 bases are TGTGCCAGCAGTTTTCGGGGAGGGCCTGGCAATCAGCCCCAGCATTTT. It is translated as CASSFRGGPGNQPQHF. The V gene is TRBV27, the J gene TRBJ1-5; D is unclear. This CDR3 is built from 16 residues. Germline V CDR1 and CDR2: MNHEY, SMNVEV (reference sequence). The V end was cut by 3 bases, the J end by 2 bases, with 14 bases between.

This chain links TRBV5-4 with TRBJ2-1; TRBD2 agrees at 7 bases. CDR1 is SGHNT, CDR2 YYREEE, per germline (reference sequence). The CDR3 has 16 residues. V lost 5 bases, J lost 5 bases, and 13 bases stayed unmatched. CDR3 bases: TGTGCCAGCAGGCGGGGCGGGAGAGGAAGTAACAATGAGCAGTTCTTC. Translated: CASRRGGRGSNNEQFF.

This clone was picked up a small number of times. CDR3 residues: CASSLAVGGHYNEQFF. In DNA form, the CDR3 reads TGTGCCAGCAGCTTGGCCGTGGGGGGCCATTACAATGAGCAGTTCTTC. The rearrangement links TRBV5-5 to TRBJ2-1, with D perhaps being TRBD1 or TRBD2 (6 bases each). Germline values: CDR1 SGHKS, CDR2 YYEKEE (reference sequence). This CDR3 is 16 amino acids long. Trimming removed 0 bases from V and 4 bases from J, with 14 bases in between.

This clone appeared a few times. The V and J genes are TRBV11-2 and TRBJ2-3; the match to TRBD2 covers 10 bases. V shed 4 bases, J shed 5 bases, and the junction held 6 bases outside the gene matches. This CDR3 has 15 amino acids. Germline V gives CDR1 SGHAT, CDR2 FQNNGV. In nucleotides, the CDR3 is TGTGCCAGCAGCTCCGGACTAGCGGCGGTAGATACGCAGTATTTT. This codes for CASSSGLAAVDTQYF.

As DNA, the CDR3 is TGTGCCATCAGCCTAGCGGGAGATAATGAGCAGTTCTTC. It translates to CAISLAGDNEQFF. The rearrangement joins TRBV10-3 to TRBJ2-1; 10 bases fit TRBD2. CDR3 length: 13 residues. Trimming cost V 6 bases and J 7 bases; bases outside gene matches: 3. CDR1 is ENHRY and CDR2 is SYGVKD in the germline V gene.

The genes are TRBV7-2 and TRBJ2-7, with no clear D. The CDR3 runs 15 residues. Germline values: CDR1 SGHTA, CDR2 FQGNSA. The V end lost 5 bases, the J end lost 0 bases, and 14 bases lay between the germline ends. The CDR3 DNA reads TGTGCCAGCAGCCCCGCTGGGTACAACTCCTACGAGCAGTACTTC. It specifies CASSPAGYNSYEQYF.

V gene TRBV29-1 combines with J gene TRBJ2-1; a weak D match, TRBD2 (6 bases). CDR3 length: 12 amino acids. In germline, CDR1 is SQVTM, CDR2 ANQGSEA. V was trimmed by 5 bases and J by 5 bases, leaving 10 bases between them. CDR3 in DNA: TGCAGCGTTTCGCTAGCGAACAATGAGCAGTTCTTC. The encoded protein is CSVSLANNEQFF.

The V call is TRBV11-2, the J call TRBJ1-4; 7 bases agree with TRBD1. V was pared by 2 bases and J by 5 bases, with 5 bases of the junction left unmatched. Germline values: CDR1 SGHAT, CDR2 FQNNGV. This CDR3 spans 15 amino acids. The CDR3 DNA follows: TGTGCCAGCAGCTTACAGGACAGGCTAAATGAAAAACTGTTTTTT. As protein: CASSLQDRLNEKLFF. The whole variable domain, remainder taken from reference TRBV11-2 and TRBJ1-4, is EAGVAQSPRYKIIEKRQSVAFWCNPISGHATLYWYQQILGQGPKLLIQFQNNGVVDDSQLPKDRFSAERLKGVDSTLKIQPAKLEDSAVYLCASSLQDRLNEKLFFGSGTQLSVL.

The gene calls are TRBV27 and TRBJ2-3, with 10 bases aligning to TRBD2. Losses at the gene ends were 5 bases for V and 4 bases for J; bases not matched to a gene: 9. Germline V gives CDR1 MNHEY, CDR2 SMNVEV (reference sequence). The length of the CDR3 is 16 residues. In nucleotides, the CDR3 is TGTGCCAGCAGTCCCCGAGGTAGCGGGAGGTCAGATACGCAGTATTTT. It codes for CASSPRGSGRSDTQYF.

The CDR3 spells CASSLERGQPQHF. CDR3 nucleotides: TGTGCCAGCAGCTTAGAACGGGGTCAGCCCCAGCATTTT. The chain has TRBV7-2 and TRBJ1-5, with D hard to call. CDR1 SGHTA and CDR2 FQGNSA come from the germline V gene. V was clipped by 1 base and J by 6 bases, with 7 bases between them. CDR3 length: 13 residues.

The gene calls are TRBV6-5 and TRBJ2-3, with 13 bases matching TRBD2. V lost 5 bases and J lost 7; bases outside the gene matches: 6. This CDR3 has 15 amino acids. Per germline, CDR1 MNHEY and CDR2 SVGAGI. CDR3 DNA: TGTGCCAGCAGTCCAACTAGCGGGGGGGCCTATACGCAGTATTTT. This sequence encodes CASSPTSGGAYTQYF.

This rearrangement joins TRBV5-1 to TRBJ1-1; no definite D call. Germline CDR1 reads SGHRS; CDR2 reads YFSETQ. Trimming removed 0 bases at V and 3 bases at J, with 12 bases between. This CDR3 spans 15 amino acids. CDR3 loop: CASSLDGDYYTEAFF. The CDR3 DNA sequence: TGCGCCAGCAGCTTGGATGGGGATTATTACACTGAAGCTTTCTTT.

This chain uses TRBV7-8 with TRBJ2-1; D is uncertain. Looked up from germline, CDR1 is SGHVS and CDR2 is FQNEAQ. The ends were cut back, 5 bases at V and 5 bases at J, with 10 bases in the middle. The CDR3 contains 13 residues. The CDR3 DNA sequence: TGTGCCAGCAGCCCACGGTCAAACAATGAGCAGTTCTTC. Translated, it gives CASSPRSNNEQFF.

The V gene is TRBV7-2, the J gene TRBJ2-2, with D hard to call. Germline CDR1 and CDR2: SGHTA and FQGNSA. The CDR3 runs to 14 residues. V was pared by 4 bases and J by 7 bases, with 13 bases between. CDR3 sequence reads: CASSSYTNVGELFF. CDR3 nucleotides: TGTGCCAGCAGCTCCTACACCAACGTCGGGGAGCTGTTTTTT.

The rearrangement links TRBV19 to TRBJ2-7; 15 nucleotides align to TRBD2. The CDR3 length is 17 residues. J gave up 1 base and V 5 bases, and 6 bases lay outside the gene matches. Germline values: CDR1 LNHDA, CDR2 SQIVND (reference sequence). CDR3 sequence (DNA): TGTGCCAGTAGTGCGCCGGGACTAGCGGGAGGTTCCTACGAGCAGTACTTC. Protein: CASSAPGLAGGSYEQYF.

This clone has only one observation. The CDR3 region is CATSDQTGGNQPQHF. DNA of the CDR3: TGTGCCACCAGTGATCAAACAGGGGGGAATCAGCCCCAGCATTTT. The chain recombines TRBV24-1 with TRBJ1-5; 8 nucleotides agree with TRBD1. Germline lookup yields CDR1 KGHDR and CDR2 SFDVKD. The trim removed 3 bases at V and 4 bases at J, leaving 4 bases unmatched. The CDR3 totals 15 residues.

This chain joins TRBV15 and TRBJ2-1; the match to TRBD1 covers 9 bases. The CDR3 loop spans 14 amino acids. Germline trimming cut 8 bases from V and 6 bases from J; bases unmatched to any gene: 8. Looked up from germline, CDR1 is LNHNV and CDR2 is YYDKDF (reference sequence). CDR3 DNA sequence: TGTGCCACCGACCCGGGACAGGGAGTCAATGAGCAGTTCTTC. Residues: CATDPGQGVNEQFF.

In DNA form, the CDR3 reads TGTGCCAGCAGCTTAGATCTGGTACAGCTCTATGGCTACACCTTC. Translating gives CASSLDLVQLYGYTF. The V call is TRBV11-2, the J call TRBJ1-2; D not resolved. Germline V lookup: CDR1 SGHAT, CDR2 FQNNGV. The V gene lost 0 bases and the J gene lost 4 bases, with 12 bases spanning the gap. The CDR3 is made up of 15 amino acids.

As DNA, the CDR3 is TGTGCCAGCAGTTACGGGGCGGGAGAGGACAATGAGCAGTTCTTC. Translated, it gives CASSYGAGEDNEQFF. The chain carries TRBV6-5 and TRBJ2-1; 7 bases are a match to TRBD2. Germline CDR1 is MNHEY and CDR2 is SVGAGI. The CDR3 runs 15 residues. V shed 2 bases, J shed 5 bases, and the junction held 6 bases outside the gene matches.